The clone carrying this T cell receptor beta chain is a singleton in its sample. Profiling relied on immunoSEQ multiplex PCR, and the TCRdb table lists in-frame clones only, not all of them. The sample records 70,000 to 95,000 clones, 94% being singletons. CDR1 is MRHNA and CDR2 is SNTAGT in the germline V gene. V gave up 6 bases and J gave up 1 base; unmatched junction bases: 5. The CDR3 is 15 amino acids. These data come from a study of T cell changes during pregnancy in multiple sclerosis. This TCR was recovered from a female donor in good health, enrolled as a control in a pregnancy study. This chain connects TRBV6-4 to TRBJ2-7, with TRBD2 matching 11 bases. Sequenced here: peripheral blood, sampled after pregnancy. The CDR3 sequence: CASSCTSGRSYEQYF. The CDR3 DNA reads TGTGCCAGCAGCTGTACTAGCGGGAGATCCTACGAGCAGTACTTC.